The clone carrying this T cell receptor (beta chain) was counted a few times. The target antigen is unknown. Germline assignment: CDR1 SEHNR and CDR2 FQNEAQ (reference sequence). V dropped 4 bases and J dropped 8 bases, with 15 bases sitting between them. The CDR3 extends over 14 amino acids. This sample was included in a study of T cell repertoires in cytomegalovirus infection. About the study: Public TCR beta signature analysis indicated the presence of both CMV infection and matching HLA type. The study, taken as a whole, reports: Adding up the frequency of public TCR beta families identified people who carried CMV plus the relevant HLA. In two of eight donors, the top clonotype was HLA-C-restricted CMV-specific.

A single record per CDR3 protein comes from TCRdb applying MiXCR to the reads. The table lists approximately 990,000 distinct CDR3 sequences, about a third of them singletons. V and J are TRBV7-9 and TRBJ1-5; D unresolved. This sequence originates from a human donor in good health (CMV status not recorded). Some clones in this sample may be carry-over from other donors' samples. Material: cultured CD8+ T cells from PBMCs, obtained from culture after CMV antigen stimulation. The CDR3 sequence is CASSSREVREPQHF. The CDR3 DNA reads TGTGCCAGCAGCTCCCGGGAGGTCCGGGAGCCCCAGCATTTT.